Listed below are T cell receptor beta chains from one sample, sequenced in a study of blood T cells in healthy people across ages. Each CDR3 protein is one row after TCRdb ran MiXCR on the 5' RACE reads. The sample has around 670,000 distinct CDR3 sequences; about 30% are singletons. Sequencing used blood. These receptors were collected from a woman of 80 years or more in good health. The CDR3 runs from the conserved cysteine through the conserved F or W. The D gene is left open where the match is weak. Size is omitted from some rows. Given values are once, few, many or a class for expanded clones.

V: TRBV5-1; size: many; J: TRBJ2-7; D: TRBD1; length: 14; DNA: TGCGCCAGCAGCTTGGTACAGGGGCCCTACGAGCAGTACTTC; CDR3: CASSLVQGPYEQYF
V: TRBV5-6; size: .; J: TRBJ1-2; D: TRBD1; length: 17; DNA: TGTGCCAGCAGCTTGGCAGGGGGCGCGTTAAAGAACTATGGCTACACCTTC; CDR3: CASSLAGGALKNYGYTF
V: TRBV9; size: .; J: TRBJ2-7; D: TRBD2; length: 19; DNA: TGTGCCAGCGGCGCCCGGACGCATCTGAGCGGGGGCATCCTCAATGAGCAGTACTTC; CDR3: CASGARTHLSGGILNEQYF
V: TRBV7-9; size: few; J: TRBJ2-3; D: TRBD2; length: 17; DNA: TGTGCCAGCAGTGTCCTGAGCATCGGGGGGGCGGGAGATACGCAGTATTTT; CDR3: CASSVLSIGGAGDTQYF
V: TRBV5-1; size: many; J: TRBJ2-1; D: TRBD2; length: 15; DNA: TGCGCCAGCAGCCCCCTAGCGGGAGGCTACAATGAGCAGTTCTTC; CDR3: CASSPLAGGYNEQFF
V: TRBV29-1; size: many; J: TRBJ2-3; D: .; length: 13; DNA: TGCAGCGTTGAATCTAGCGGCACAGATACGCAGTATTTT; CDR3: CSVESSGTDTQYF
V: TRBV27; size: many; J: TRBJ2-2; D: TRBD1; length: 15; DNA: TGTGCCAGCAGCCGGGACAGGGAAACGGGCGGGGAGCTGTTTTTT; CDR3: CASSRDRETGGELFF
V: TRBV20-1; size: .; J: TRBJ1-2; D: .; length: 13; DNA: TGCAGTGCTAGAGAGGGTGACTACTATGGCTACACCTTC; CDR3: CSAREGDYYGYTF
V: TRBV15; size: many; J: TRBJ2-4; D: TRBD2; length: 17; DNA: TGTGCCACCAGCAGAGGGGTCGGCGGGGGGGCCGCAAACATTCAGTACTTC; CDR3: CATSRGVGGGAANIQYF
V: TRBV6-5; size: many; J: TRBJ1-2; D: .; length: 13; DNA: TGTGCCAGCAAAACCGGCAGTGTCTATGGCTACACCTTC; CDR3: CASKTGSVYGYTF
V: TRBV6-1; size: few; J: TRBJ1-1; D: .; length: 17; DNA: TGTGCCAGCAGCCGAGGATCGGGCCTGAAAAGGAACACTGAAGCTTTCTTT; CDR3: CASSRGSGLKRNTEAFF
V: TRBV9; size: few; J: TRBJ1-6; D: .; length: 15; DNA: TGTGCCAGCAGCGTTCGGGAGGCGGGTAATTCACCCCTCCACTTT; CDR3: CASSVREAGNSPLHF
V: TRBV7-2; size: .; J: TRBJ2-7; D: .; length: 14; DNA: TGTGCCAGCAGCTTAGGACAAAGCAGCCACGAGCAGTACTTC; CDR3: CASSLGQSSHEQYF
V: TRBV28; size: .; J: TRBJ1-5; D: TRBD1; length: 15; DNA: TGTGCCAGCGGGACAGGGATGTTTGACAATCAGCCCCAGCATTTT; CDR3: CASGTGMFDNQPQHF
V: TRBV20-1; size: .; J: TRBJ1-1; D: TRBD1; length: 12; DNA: TGCAGTGCTATTACGGGACAGGTGACGGCTTTCTTT; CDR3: CSAITGQVTAFF
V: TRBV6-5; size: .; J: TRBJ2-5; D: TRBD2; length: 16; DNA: TGTGCCAGCAGCTCTCGAACTAGCGGGAGTCGACAGACCCAGTACTTC; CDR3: CASSSRTSGSRQTQYF
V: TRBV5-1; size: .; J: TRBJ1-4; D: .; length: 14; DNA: TGCGCCAGCAGACCGGGAGGGTTAAATGAAAAACGGTTTTTT; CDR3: CASRPGGLNEKRFF